This T cell receptor (beta chain) was recovered during a study of chemoradiotherapy in HPV16-positive cancers. Libraries were prepared by immunoSEQ multiplex PCR; TCRdb keeps only in-frame clonotypes and omits some of them. Here the sample spans some 27,000 clones, 90% to 95% being singletons. This CDR3 comprises 14 residues. Germline CDR1 reads KGHSH; CDR2 reads LQKENI. The ends were cut back, 3 bases at V and 7 bases at J, with 13 bases in the middle. The receptor comes from a human donor with HPV-associated anogenital cancer. The chain is built from TRBV18 and TRBJ1-5, with D possibly TRBD1 on 6 matching bases. The material sequenced was blood, taken from a patient who underwent chemoradiotherapy. The CDR3 loop is CASSPSQGRQPQHF. The CDR3 DNA is TGTGCCAGCTCACCCTCCCAGGGGAGGCAGCCCCAGCATTTT.